This TCR beta chain derives from a study of T cells in Graves' hyperthyroidism and ophthalmopathy (dated 2019 in TCRdb). Regarding the study in general: Peripheral blood was collected at initial diagnosis, before any treatment. In addition, the study compared T-cell repertoires in thyroid tissue and in blood from five or six Graves' hyperthyroidism patients. For training and testing, the 100 or so patients in the discovery cohort were randomly divided in a 7:3 ratio. After sampling, hyperthyroidism patients received methimazole starting at 30 mg daily, and ophthalmopathy patients received high-dose intravenous methylprednisolone. TCR V-J signatures able to tell the groups apart were searched for in a discovery cohort of 90 to 100 patients, of whom more than 40 had Graves' ophthalmopathy and around 56 had stable Graves' hyperthyroidism. An independent validation cohort of around 20 hyperthyroidism patients and about 15 patients who later progressed to ophthalmopathy tested prospective prediction of ophthalmopathy. The paper describes TCR Vbeta CDR3 sequencing of 120 to 150 peripheral blood samples, made up of 43 ophthalmopathy patients, roughly 80 hyperthyroidism patients and about 17 progressor patients. On the study overall, not on this receptor specifically: Sample size was not statistically predetermined, and blinding of investigators to group allocation was not performed. Ophthalmopathy was separated from stable hyperthyroidism by a 13 V-J signature model, with over 85% sensitivity and 81% to 82% specificity obtained in cross-validation and 80%/75% obtained in testing. Most expanded thyroid clonotypes (frequency above 0.001) were also found in blood, which suggests that blood repertoires may mirror thyroid immune responses. In validation, the model predicted progression to ophthalmopathy a median of roughly 6.2 months before onset, with over 60% sensitivity and 72.22% specificity.

The TCR beta CDR3 regions were amplified from the RNA transcripts. A first-round RT-PCR of the TCR CDR3 used the HTBI primer set with the Qiagen OneStep RT-PCR kit. Libraries were constructed in a second round of multiplex PCR, after which size selection and purification were performed. Libraries were sequenced paired-end with 100 bp reads on an Illumina HiSeq2000. As for the authors' bioinformatics: SOAPnuke was used to process the raw data, throwing out any read that contained adapters or uncalled bases, had a mean Phred below 15, or lacked an exact constant-primer or identifier match. COPE v1.2.5 was used to merge the high-quality paired reads, and each unique nucleotide sequence was defined as a clonotype. Clonotypes were aligned to IMGT TRBV, TRBD and TRBJ reference segments using MiTCR v1.1. The analysis included only V-J combinations with a frequency above 0.0001, which together covered 99% to 99.2% of the repertoires. The TCS score was defined as the ratio of F50 (clonal expansion) to E x V (chaos), calculated using BLOSUM62-based TCRdist between CDR3 peptides within each V-J. Welch's t-statistics and random forest reduced 500 to 550 V-J features to 10 to 15, which were used in a naive Bayes classifier (R e1071). TCRdb applied fastp at Q25 and MiXCR to the public reads, then kept only in-frame beta chains. Each CDR3 protein gets just one entry, which takes the most common genes and DNA from the rows behind it. TCRdb assigned the V and J calls; the authors' analysis was not used. Here the sample has approximately 590,000 distinct CDR3 sequences; about 15% occur a single time. Jointly, the top ten make up 6.5% to 8% of the sample.

This clonotype was counted a few times. Its recognized antigen is unknown. There are no base qualities to consult, and no much larger clone falls within one base. Spanning cysteine to phenylalanine, the CDR3 consists of 15 amino acids. The DNA shown is the 45-base CDR3, in frame from base 1. The germline V gene (reference sequence) specifies SGHKS as CDR1 and YYEKEE as CDR2. Here V drops 0 bases and J drops 4 bases, and the junction holds 6 bases not matched to any gene. Graves' hyperthyroidism was defined as stable when no progression to ophthalmopathy occurred over 18 months of follow-up. Hyperthyroidism patients were aged 18 to 65 years and newly diagnosed, with disease duration of less than 2 months. Exclusion was applied to patients with uncontrolled infections, other autoimmune diseases, pregnancy or lactation. Diagnoses were based on clinical symptoms, serum thyroxine and TRAb, thyroid ultrasound and orbital computed tomography. Ficoll-Paque density gradient centrifugation was used to isolate PBMCs from around 10 ml of fresh peripheral blood. Trizol reagent was used to extract total RNA, and RNA quality was then checked on an Agilent 2100 Bioanalyzer.

Sequencing was carried out using blood. The receptor was derived from a young woman with Graves' hyperthyroidism. The chain is encoded by TRBV5-5 joined to TRBJ1-2, and TRBD1 aligns with 7 junction nucleotides. The CDR3 reads as follows: CASSLVDREIYGYTF. Read as DNA, the sequence is TGTGCCAGCAGCTTGGTCGACAGGGAGATCTATGGCTACACCTTC.